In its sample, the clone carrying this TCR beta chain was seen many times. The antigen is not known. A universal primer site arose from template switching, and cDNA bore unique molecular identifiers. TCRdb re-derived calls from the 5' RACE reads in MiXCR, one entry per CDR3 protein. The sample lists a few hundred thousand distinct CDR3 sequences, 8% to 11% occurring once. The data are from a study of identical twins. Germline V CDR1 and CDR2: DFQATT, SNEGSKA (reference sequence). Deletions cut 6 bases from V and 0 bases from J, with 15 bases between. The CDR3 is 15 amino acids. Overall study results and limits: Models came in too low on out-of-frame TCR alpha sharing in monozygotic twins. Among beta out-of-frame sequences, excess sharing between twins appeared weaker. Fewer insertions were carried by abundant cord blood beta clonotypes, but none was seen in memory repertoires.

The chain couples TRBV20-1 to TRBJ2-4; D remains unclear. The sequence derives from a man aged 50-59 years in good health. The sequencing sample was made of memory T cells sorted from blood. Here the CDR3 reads CSAHEAFRAKNIQYF. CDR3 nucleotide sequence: TGCAGTGCACATGAGGCTTTCCGAGCCAAAAACATTCAGTACTTC.